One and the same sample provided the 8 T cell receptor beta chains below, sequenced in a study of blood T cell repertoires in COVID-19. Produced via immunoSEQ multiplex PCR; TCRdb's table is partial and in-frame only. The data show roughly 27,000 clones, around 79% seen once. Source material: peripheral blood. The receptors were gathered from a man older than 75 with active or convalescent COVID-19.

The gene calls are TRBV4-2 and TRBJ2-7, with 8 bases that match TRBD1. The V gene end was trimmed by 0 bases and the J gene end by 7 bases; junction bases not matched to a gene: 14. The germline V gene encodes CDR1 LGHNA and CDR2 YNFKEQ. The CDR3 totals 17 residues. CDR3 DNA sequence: TGTGCCAGCAGCCAAGATCTTTGGAGACAGGGGTTTAGGGAGCAGTACTTC. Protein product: CASSQDLWRQGFREQYF.

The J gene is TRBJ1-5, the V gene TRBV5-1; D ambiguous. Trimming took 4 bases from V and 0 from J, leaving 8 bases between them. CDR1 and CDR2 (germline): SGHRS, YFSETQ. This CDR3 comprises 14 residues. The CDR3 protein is CASSLGNSNQPQHF. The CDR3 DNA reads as TGCGCCAGCAGCCTCGGGAATAGCAATCAGCCCCAGCATTTT.

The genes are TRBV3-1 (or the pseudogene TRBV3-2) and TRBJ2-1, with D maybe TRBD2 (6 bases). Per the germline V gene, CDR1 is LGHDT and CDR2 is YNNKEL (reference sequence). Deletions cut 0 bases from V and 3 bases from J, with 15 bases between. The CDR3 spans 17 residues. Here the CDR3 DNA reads TGTGCCAGCAGCCAAGATTGGCCGGGACTGAGCTACAATGAGCAGTTCTTC. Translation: CASSQDWPGLSYNEQFF.

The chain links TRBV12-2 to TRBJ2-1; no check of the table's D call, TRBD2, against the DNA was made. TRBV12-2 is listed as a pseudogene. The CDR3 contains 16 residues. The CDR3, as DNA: TGTGCAAGTCGCTTATCAACTAGCGGGAGCTACAATGAGCAGTTCTTC. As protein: CASRLSTSGSYNEQFF.

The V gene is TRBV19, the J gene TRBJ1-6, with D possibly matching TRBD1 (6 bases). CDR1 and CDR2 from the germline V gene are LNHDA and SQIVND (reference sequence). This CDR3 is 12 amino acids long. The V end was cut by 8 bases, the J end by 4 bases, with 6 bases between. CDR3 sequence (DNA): TGTGCCAGTGGACAGTATAATTCACCCCTCCACTTT. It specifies CASGQYNSPLHF. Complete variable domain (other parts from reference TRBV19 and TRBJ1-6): DGGITQSPKYLFRKEGQNVTLSCEQNLNHDAMYWYRQDPGQGLRLIYYSQIVNDFQKGDIAEGYSVSREKKESFPLTVTSAQKNPTAFYLCASGQYNSPLHFGNGTRLTVT.

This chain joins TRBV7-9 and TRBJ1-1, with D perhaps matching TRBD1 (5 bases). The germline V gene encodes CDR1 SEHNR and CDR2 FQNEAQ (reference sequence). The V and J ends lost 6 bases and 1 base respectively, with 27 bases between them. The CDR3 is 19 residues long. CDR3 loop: CASRPPPWGSGRGNTEAFF. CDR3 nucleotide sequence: TGTGCCAGCAGACCTCCTCCTTGGGGGTCAGGGCGGGGGAACACTGAAGCTTTCTTT.

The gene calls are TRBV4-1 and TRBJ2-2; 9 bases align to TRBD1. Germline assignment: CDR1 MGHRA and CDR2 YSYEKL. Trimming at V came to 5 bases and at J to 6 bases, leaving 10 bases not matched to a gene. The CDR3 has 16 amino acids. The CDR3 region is CASSTRTGDLAGELFF. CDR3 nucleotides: TGCGCCAGCAGCACCCGGACAGGGGATTTGGCCGGGGAGCTGTTTTTT.

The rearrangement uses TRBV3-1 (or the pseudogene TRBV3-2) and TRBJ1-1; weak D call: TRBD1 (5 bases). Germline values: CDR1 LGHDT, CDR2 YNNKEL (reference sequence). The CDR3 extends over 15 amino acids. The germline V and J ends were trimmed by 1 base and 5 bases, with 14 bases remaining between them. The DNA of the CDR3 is TGTGCCAGCAGCCAAGTGGTGATGGGGGGGACTGAAGCTTTCTTT. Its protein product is CASSQVVMGGTEAFF.